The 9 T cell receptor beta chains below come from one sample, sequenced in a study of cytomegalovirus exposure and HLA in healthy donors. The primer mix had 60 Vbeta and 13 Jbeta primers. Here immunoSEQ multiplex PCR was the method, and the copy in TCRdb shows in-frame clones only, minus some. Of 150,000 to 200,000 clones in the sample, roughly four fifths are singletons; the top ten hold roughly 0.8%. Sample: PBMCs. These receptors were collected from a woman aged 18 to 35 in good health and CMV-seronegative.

The CDR3 DNA reads as TGCGCCAGCAGCGCCCAGGGGGCGCAGGACGGGGAGCTGTTTTTT. This codes for CASSAQGAQDGELFF. The V call is TRBV5-1, the J call TRBJ2-2, with TRBD1 matching over 8 bases. The trim removed 4 bases at V and 7 bases at J, leaving 9 bases unmatched. Germline CDR1 is SGHRS and CDR2 is YFSETQ. There are 15 residues in the CDR3.

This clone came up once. The CDR3 nucleotides are TGTGCCAGCAGTGTCCCCGGGGAGGCAAACACTGAAGCTTTCTTT. It yields the protein CASSVPGEANTEAFF. The chain carries TRBV27 and TRBJ1-1; D is unclear. Germline assignment: CDR1 MNHEY and CDR2 SMNVEV (reference sequence). V was shortened by 5 bases and J by 2 bases, with 15 bases between the two germline ends. This CDR3 comprises 15 residues.

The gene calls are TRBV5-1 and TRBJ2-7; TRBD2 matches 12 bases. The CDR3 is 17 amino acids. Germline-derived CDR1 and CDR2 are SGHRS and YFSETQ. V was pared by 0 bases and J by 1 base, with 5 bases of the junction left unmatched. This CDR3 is CASSLGLAGDGSYEQYF. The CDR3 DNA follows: TGCGCCAGCAGCTTGGGACTAGCGGGAGATGGTTCCTACGAGCAGTACTTC. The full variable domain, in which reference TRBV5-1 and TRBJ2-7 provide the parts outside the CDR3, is KAGVTQTPRYLIKTRGQQVTLSCSPISGHRSVSWYQQTPGQGLQFLFEYFSETQRNKGNFPGRFSGRQFSNSRSEMNVSTLELGDSALYLCASSLGLAGDGSYEQYFGPGTRLTVT.

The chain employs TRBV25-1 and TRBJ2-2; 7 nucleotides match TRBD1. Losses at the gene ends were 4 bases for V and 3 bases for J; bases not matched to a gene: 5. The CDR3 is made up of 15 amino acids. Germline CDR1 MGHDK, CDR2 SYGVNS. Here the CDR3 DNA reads TGTGCCAGCAGTGCAGACAGGGTATACACCGGGGAGCTGTTTTTT. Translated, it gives CASSADRVYTGELFF. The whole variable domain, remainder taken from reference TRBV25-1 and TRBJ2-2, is EADIYQTPRYLVIGTGKKITLECSQTMGHDKMYWYQQDPGMELHLIHYSYGVNSTEKGDLSSESTVSRIRTEHFPLTLESARPSHTSQYLCASSADRVYTGELFFGEGSRLTVL.

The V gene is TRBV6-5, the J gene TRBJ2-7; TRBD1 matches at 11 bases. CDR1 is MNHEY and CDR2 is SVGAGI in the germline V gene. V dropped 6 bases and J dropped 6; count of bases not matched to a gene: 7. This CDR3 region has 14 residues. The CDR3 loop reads CASRQDRGLSEQYF. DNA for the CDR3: TGTGCCAGCAGACAGGACAGGGGGCTCTCCGAGCAGTACTTC.

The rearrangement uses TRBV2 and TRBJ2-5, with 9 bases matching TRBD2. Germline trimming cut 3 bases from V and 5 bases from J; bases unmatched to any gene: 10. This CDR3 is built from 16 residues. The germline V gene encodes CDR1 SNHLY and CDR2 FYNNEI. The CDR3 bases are TGTGCCAGCAGTGATTTCGCGGGGGGGCCTGAGGAGACCCAGTACTTC. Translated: CASSDFAGGPEETQYF.

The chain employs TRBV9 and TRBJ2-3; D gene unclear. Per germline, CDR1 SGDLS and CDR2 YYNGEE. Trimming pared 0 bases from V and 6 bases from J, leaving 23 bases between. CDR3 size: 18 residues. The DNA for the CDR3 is TGTGCCAGCAGCGTAGCAATTGTCGCAAGGAACCCGCGGGATACGCAGTATTTT. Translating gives CASSVAIVARNPRDTQYF.

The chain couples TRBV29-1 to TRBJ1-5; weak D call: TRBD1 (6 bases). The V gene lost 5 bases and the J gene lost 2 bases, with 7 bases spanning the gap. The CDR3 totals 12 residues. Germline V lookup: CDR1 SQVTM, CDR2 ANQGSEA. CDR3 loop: CSVSGGNQPQHF. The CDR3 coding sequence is TGCAGCGTTTCAGGGGGCAATCAGCCCCAGCATTTT.

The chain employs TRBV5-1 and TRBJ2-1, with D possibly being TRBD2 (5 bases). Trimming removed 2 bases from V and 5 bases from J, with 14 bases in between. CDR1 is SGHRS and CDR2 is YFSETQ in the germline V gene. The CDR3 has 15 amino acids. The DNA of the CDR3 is TGCGCCAGCAGCTTCGGGGAGAGGGCCCACAATGAGCAGTTCTTC. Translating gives CASSFGERAHNEQFF.